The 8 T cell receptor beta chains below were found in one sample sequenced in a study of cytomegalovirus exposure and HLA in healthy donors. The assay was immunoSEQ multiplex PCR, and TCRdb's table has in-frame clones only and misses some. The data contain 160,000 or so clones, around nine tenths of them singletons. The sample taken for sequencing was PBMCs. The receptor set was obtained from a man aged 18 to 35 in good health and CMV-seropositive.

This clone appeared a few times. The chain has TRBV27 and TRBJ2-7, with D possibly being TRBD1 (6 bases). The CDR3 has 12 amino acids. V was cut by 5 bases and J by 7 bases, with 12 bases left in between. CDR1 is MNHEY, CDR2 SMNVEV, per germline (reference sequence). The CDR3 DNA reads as TGTGCCAGCAGTAACGTACAGGGAGAGCAGTACTTC. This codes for CASSNVQGEQYF.

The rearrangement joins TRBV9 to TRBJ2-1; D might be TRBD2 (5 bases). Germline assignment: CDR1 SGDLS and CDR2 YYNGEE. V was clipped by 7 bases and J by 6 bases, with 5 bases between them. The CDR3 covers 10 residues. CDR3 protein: CASGGNEQFF. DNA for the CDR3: TGTGCCAGCGGAGGCAATGAGCAGTTCTTC. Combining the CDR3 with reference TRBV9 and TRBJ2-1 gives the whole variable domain DSGVTQTPKHLITATGQRVTLRCSPRSGDLSVYWYQQSLDQGLQFLIQYYNGEERAKGNILERFSAQQFPDLHSELNLSSLELGDSALYFCASGGNEQFFGPGTRLTVL.

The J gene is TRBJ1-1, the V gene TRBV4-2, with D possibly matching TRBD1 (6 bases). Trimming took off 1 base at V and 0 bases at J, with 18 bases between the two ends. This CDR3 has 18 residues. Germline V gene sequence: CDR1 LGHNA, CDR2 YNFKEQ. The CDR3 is CASSQGFLTGTMNTEAFF. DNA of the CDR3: TGTGCCAGCAGCCAAGGATTCCTGACAGGAACCATGAACACTGAAGCTTTCTTT.

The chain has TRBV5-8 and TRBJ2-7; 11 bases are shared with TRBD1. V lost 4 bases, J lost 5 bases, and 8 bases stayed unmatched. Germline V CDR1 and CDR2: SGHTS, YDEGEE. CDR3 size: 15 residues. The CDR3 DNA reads TGTGCCAGCAGCATCGGACAGGGGGCCAAGGACGAGCAGTACTTC. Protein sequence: CASSIGQGAKDEQYF. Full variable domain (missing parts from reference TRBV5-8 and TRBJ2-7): EAGVTQSPTHLIKTRGQQATLRCSPISGHTSVYWYQQALGLGLQFLLWYDEGEERNRGNFPPRFSGRQFPNYSSELNVNALELEDSALYLCASSIGQGAKDEQYFGPGTRLTVT.

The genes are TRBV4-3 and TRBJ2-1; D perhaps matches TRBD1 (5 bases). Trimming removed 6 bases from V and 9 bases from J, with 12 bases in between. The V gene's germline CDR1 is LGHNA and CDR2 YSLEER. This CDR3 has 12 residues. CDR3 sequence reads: CASSPAQGEQFF. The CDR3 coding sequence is TGCGCCAGCAGTCCTGCGCAGGGTGAGCAGTTCTTC.

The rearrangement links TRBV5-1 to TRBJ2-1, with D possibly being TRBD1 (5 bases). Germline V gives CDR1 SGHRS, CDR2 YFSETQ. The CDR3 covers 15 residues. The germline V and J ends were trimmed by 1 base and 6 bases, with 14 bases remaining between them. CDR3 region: CASSLQVGQGNEQFF. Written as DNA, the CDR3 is TGCGCCAGCAGCTTGCAAGTAGGGCAGGGCAATGAGCAGTTCTTC.

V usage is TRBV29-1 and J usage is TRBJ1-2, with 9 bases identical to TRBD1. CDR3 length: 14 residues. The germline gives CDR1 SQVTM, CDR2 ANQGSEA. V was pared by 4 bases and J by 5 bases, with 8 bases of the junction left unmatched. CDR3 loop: CSVGGTGTAYGYTF. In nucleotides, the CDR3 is TGCAGCGTTGGGGGGACAGGGACAGCTTATGGCTACACCTTC. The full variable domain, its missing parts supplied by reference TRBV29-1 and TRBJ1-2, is SAVISQKPSRDICQRGTSLTIQCQVDSQVTMMFWYRQQPGQSLTLIATANQGSEATYESGFVIDKFPISRPNLTFSTLTVSNMSPEDSSIYLCSVGGTGTAYGYTFGSGTRLTVV.

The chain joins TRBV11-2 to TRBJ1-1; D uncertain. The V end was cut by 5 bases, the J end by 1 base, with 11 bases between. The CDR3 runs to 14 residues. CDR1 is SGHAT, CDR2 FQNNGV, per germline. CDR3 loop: CASSPLGRNTEAFF. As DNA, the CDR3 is TGTGCCAGCAGCCCTTTGGGGAGGAACACTGAAGCTTTCTTT.